This T cell receptor (beta chain) was profiled in a study of blood T cell repertoires in COVID-19. Study-wide background: Samples taken during acute and convalescent COVID-19 were collected in the United States, Italy and Spain.

Germline V lookup: CDR1 SGDLS, CDR2 YYNGEE. The CDR3 contains 15 residues. This clone was observed once. Germline is not matched at one junction end, which may reflect a read error. Recovered Cohort 3 donors showed two negative PCRs, clearance, or symptom resolution. Sequencing was performed with immunoSEQ multiplex PCR; in TCRdb, only in-frame clones are kept and a portion is missing. This table holds 250,000 or so clones, 75% to 90% found once. The chain links TRBV9 to TRBJ2-2; 11 bases agree with TRBD2. The sequence came from a woman aged 45-65 years who had recovered from COVID-19. Sequenced input: PBMCs or T cells enriched from blood (not recorded which). CDR3 loop: CARSVAGGVGGELFF. CDR3 bases: TGTGCCCGCAGCGTAGCGGGGGGGGTAGGCGGGGAGCTGTTTTTT.